This TCR beta chain was documented in a study of CD8 T cells in ankylosing spondylitis. V shed 2 bases, J shed 5 bases, and the junction held 8 bases outside the gene matches. The CDR3 covers 17 residues. Looked up from germline, CDR1 is MNHEY and CDR2 is SMNVEV (reference sequence). Quantitative molecular-barcoded 5'-RACE generated the TCR beta libraries. A single record per CDR3 protein comes from TCRdb applying MiXCR to the 5' RACE reads. The table lists 200,000 to 250,000 distinct CDR3 sequences, roughly 18% of them singletons. Concerning this clonotype: The antigen is undetermined.

General study findings and limits: Disease-linked clones reportedly concentrated significantly in matched ankylosing spondylitis synovial fluid. Some of the motif variants had earlier been found in reactive arthritis patients' fluid and blood. Characteristic, it appeared, of ankylosing spondylitis blood was a TCR beta motif of several highly homologous variants.

This TCR was sampled from a male donor with ankylosing spondylitis. The chain has TRBV27 and TRBJ2-1, with 11 bases that match TRBD2. The sample consisted of blood, either unsorted or a sorted T cell fraction (not recorded which). This CDR3 reads CASSLIGTSGPNNEQFF. The CDR3 DNA is TGTGCCAGCAGTTTAATTGGGACTAGCGGTCCTAACAATGAGCAGTTCTTC.